This T cell receptor (beta chain) was found in a study of cytomegalovirus exposure and HLA in healthy donors. In the study overall: Within an early data release were roughly 83 million unique TCRs drawn from HLA-typed donors. Study conclusions and caveats: Roughly uniform depth of sequencing across donors was assumed in presence/absence analyses. Some V segments, including TRBV6-2 and TRBV6-3, were excluded as indistinguishable. A cluster of highly shared sequence variants was likely a sequencing artifact.

PCR involved 60 Vbeta and 13 Jbeta primers. Clones were sequenced by immunoSEQ multiplex PCR, and TCRdb holds only the in-frame ones, with some missing. The table includes about 120,000 clones, around 77% detected once. The CDR3 consists of 16 residues. Between the trimmed V and J ends, which lost 5 bases and 1 base, there was a span of 16 bases. Germline CDR1 is SGHAT and CDR2 is FQNNGV. Of note for this clone: Its cognate antigen is unknown.

The receptor's source is a man aged 45 to 65 in good health and CMV-seropositive. Specimen: PBMCs. This chain joins TRBV11-2 and TRBJ2-3, with D perhaps matching TRBD2 (6 bases). This CDR3 reads CASSQQRGGGTDTQYF. As DNA, the CDR3 is TGTGCCAGCAGCCAGCAGCGCGGAGGGGGCACAGATACGCAGTATTTT.